This T cell receptor (beta chain) was captured in a study of siplizumab effects on memory and regulatory T cells. Generated by immunoSEQ multiplex PCR, the TCRdb table keeps only in-frame clones and is missing some. The sample lists roughly 80,000 clones, approximately 88% seen once, with under 2% in the top ten. The CDR3 length is 16 residues. The germline gives CDR1 LNHNV, CDR2 YYDKDF (reference sequence). J gave up 4 bases and V 3 bases, and 6 bases lay outside the gene matches. This clonotype was obtained from a human donor in good health. The chain uses TRBV15 and TRBJ2-3; 11 bases agree with TRBD1. Sequencing input: Tregs sorted from blood. CDR3 sequence reads: CATSSGTGGLSDTQYF. Here the CDR3 DNA reads TGTGCCACCAGCAGCGGGACAGGGGGTTTATCAGATACGCAGTATTTT. The variable domain in full, completed from reference TRBV15 and TRBJ2-3, reads DAMVIQNPRYQVTQFGKPVTLSCSQTLNHNVMYWYQQKSSQAPKLLFHYYDKDFNNEADTPDNFQSRRPNTSFCFLDIRSPGLGDTAMYLCATSSGTGGLSDTQYFGPGTRLTVL.